The 22 T cell receptor beta chains listed next were all sequenced from one sample in a study of blood T cell repertoires in COVID-19 (dated by TCRdb to the early 2020s). Library prep was done by the immunoSEQ multiplex PCR assay. TCRdb retrieved this table from immuneACCESS and kept in-frame rearrangements only. Not all clones are present; in checked studies, unresolved V genes account for under half, and no reason is known for the remainder. This sample lists approximately 300,000 clones; 89% were detected once. Under 7.5% of the sample rests with the top ten. The sequenced material came from peripheral blood. The receptors derive from a man between 18 and 35 years old who had recovered from COVID-19.

The chain carries TRBV19 and TRBJ2-3, with D hard to call. Between the trimmed V and J ends, which lost 3 bases and 2 bases, there was a span of 3 bases. Germline V lookup: CDR1 LNHDA, CDR2 SQIVND (reference sequence). The CDR3 is 12 residues long. The CDR3 reads CASSIYTDTQYF. In nucleotides, the CDR3 is TGTGCCAGTAGTATCTACACAGATACGCAGTATTTT.

V is TRBV7-2 and J is TRBJ1-5; D gene uncertain. With 2 bases removed from V and 3 bases from J, the gap between germline ends came to 5 bases. The germline V gene encodes CDR1 SGHTA and CDR2 FQGNSA. The CDR3 has 13 amino acids. The chain's CDR3 is CASSLSYNQPQHF. DNA of the CDR3: TGTGCCAGCAGCTTATCGTACAATCAGCCCCAGCATTTT.

This chain connects TRBV6-5 to TRBJ2-1; TRBD2 agrees at 8 bases. Germline assignment: CDR1 MNHEY and CDR2 SVGAGI. V was clipped by 6 bases and J by 7 bases; unmatched bases: 8. The CDR3 has 14 residues. The CDR3 nucleotides read TGTGCCAGCAGCACTAGCGGTAGGGGAAATGAGCAGTTCTTC. Amino acid sequence: CASSTSGRGNEQFF.

This sequence joins TRBV4-3 and TRBJ2-2; 7 nucleotides line up with TRBD2. J gave up 4 bases and V 0 bases, and 11 bases lay outside the gene matches. Germline V gives CDR1 LGHNA, CDR2 YSLEER. The CDR3 extends over 18 amino acids. CDR3 sequence (DNA): TGCGCCAGCAGCCAAGATCCCGGGGGGACGGAGCTCACCGGGGAGCTGTTTTTT. Residues: CASSQDPGGTELTGELFF.

The rearrangement links TRBV14 to TRBJ2-7; TRBD2 agrees at 9 bases. This CDR3 is 17 amino acids long. Germline CDR1 reads SGHDN; CDR2 reads FVKESK. V shed 3 bases, J shed 2 bases, and the junction held 11 bases outside the gene matches. The CDR3 DNA is TGTGCCAGCAGCCAGGGTATGGGTAGCGGGGGAACCTACGAGCAGTACTTC. This sequence encodes CASSQGMGSGGTYEQYF.

The chain employs TRBV7-9 and TRBJ2-4; 13 bases fit TRBD2. Germline lookup yields CDR1 SEHNR and CDR2 FQNEAQ (reference sequence). The CDR3 runs 19 residues. With V trimmed by 0 bases and J by 4 bases, 9 bases remained unmatched. This CDR3 reads CASSLAGLLAGGPKNIQYF. The DNA for the CDR3 is TGTGCCAGCAGCTTAGCCGGCCTACTAGCGGGAGGGCCGAAAAACATTCAGTACTTC.

A single count supports this clone. The CDR3 coding sequence is TGTGCCAGCAGCTTAATGGACAGGTACGGTTTCTTT. Translated, it gives CASSLMDRYGFF. The chain links TRBV5-6 to TRBJ1-1; the match to TRBD1 covers 7 bases. The CDR3 runs 12 residues. The J segment lost 13 bases and the V segment lost 2 bases, leaving 8 bases of the junction unmatched. CDR1 is SGHDT, CDR2 YYEEEE, per germline.

The V call is TRBV30, the J call TRBJ2-7; tentative D call: TRBD2 (6 bases). The CDR3 is 13 residues long. V lost 5 bases to trimming and J lost 2 bases, with 13 bases between them. Germline values: CDR1 GTSNPN, CDR2 SVGIG (reference sequence). The CDR3 loop is CAWGKGGAYEQYF. For the CDR3, the DNA is TGTGCCTGGGGGAAGGGCGGGGCCTACGAGCAGTACTTC.

This clone was counted once. The chain carries TRBV29-1 and TRBJ2-1, with 15 bases lining up with TRBD2. V dropped 5 bases and J dropped 8; count of bases not matched to a gene: 4. CDR1 is SQVTM, CDR2 ANQGSEA, per germline. The CDR3 totals 14 residues. CDR3 protein: CSVHGLAGGYEQFF. In DNA form, the CDR3 reads TGCAGCGTTCACGGACTAGCGGGAGGGTATGAGCAGTTCTTC.

The chain joins TRBV12-3 or TRBV12-4 to TRBJ1-1; TRBD1 aligns across 8 bases. Trimming took 5 bases from V and 8 from J; bases not matched to a gene: 4. CDR3 size: 12 residues. CDR3 coding DNA: TGTGCCAGCAGTCCAAGGGACAGGGAAGCTTTCTTT. Protein product: CASSPRDREAFF.

The chain employs TRBV2 and TRBJ1-2; 8 bases map to TRBD1. Trimming at V came to 8 bases and at J to 4 bases, leaving 6 bases not matched to a gene. This CDR3 comprises 13 residues. Germline lookup yields CDR1 SNHLY and CDR2 FYNNEI. CDR3 nucleotide sequence: TGTGCCAGCGCCGACAGGGGCACCTATGGCTACACCTTC. Translation: CASADRGTYGYTF.

V gene TRBV6-5 combines with J gene TRBJ1-4, with TRBD1 as a possible D gene (6 bases). Germline CDR1 is MNHEY and CDR2 is SVGAGI. V dropped 2 bases and J dropped 4 bases, with 11 bases sitting between them. The CDR3 has 15 amino acids. CDR3 protein: CASSYLDRLNEKLFF. DNA for the CDR3: TGTGCCAGCAGTTACCTTGACAGGCTTAATGAAAAACTGTTTTTT.

This rearrangement joins TRBV7-3 to TRBJ1-5, with D possibly matching TRBD1 (6 bases). The V end lost 5 bases, the J end lost 2 bases, and 25 bases lay between the germline ends. The CDR3 is 19 amino acids. Germline V gene sequence: CDR1 SGHTA, CDR2 FQGTGA. CDR3 loop: CASSPTKGGDYLCNQPQHF. In DNA form, the CDR3 reads TGTGCCAGCAGCCCCACGAAAGGGGGGGATTATTTGTGCAATCAGCCCCAGCATTTT.

The chain recombines TRBV19 with TRBJ1-2; 11 nucleotides match TRBD1. CDR1 is LNHDA, CDR2 SQIVND, per germline (reference sequence). V shed 4 bases and J 4 bases; nucleotides not matched to a gene: 2. There are 14 residues in the CDR3. The CDR3: CASSTGQGGYGYTF. The CDR3 DNA is TGTGCCAGTAGTACGGGACAGGGGGGCTATGGCTACACCTTC.

J is TRBJ1-2 and V is TRBV4-2; no clear D gene. The CDR3 is made up of 14 amino acids. Trimming left V 0 bases short and J 6 bases short, with 11 bases between. The V gene's germline CDR1 is LGHNA and CDR2 YNFKEQ. The CDR3 spells CASSQEGGGDGYTF. CDR3 nucleotide sequence: TGTGCCAGCAGCCAAGAAGGCGGCGGCGATGGCTACACCTTC.

This chain links TRBV2 with TRBJ2-7; TRBD2 aligns across 11 bases. Germline lookup yields CDR1 SNHLY and CDR2 FYNNEI. The V and J ends lost 4 bases and 0 bases, in that order; junction bases with no gene match: 5. The CDR3 covers 16 residues. CDR3 DNA: TGTGCCAGCAGTGGGCTAGCGGGAGGAATCTCCTACGAGCAGTACTTC. This codes for CASSGLAGGISYEQYF.

This chain connects TRBV6-4 to TRBJ2-2, with D possibly matching TRBD2 (5 bases). The CDR3 spans 15 residues. Germline values: CDR1 MRHNA, CDR2 SNTAGT. V shed 3 bases and J shed 4 bases, with 12 bases lying between them. CDR3 sequence: CASSEEEGGTGELFF. Written as DNA, the CDR3 is TGTGCCAGCAGTGAAGAAGAGGGTGGCACCGGGGAGCTGTTTTTT.

V and J are TRBV19 and TRBJ1-4; tentative D call: TRBD1 (6 bases). V was pared by 6 bases and J by 7 bases, with 15 bases between. CDR1 LNHDA and CDR2 SQIVND come from the germline V gene (reference sequence). This CDR3 is 14 amino acids long. The CDR3 DNA sequence: TGTGCCAGTAGGTCCAGGGGACGAGTTGAAAAACTGTTTTTT. The encoded protein is CASRSRGRVEKLFF.

The CDR3 loop is CASSELLVWGTDGRGYTF. The CDR3 DNA follows: TGTGCCAGCAGTGAATTATTGGTGTGGGGGACAGACGGAAGGGGCTACACCTTC. The V call is TRBV25-1, the J call TRBJ1-2; 7 bases agree with TRBD1. V shed 1 base and J 8 bases; nucleotides not matched to a gene: 19. This CDR3 is 18 amino acids long. Looked up from germline, CDR1 is MGHDK and CDR2 is SYGVNS.

This chain's CDR3 is CASSLVANKNIQYF. CDR3 sequence (DNA): TGTGCCAGCAGCTTGGTGGCAAACAAAAACATTCAGTACTTC. The chain links TRBV5-6 to TRBJ2-4; no clear D gene. Trimming left V 0 bases short and J 3 bases short, with 7 bases between. The CDR3 runs to 14 residues. Looked up from germline, CDR1 is SGHDT and CDR2 is YYEEEE.

The chain uses TRBV4-2 and TRBJ2-2, with TRBD2 as a possible D gene (6 bases). CDR1 and CDR2 from the germline V gene are LGHNA and YNFKEQ. This CDR3 has 16 residues. With 2 bases removed from V and 2 bases from J, the gap between germline ends came to 12 bases. The CDR3 DNA follows: TGTGCCAGCAGCCAACACCCTAGCGCTAACACCGGGGAGCTGTTTTTT. Amino acid sequence: CASSQHPSANTGELFF.

This chain joins TRBV24-1 and TRBJ1-2, with TRBD1 matching 7 bases. CDR3 size: 17 residues. With V trimmed by 4 bases and J by 2 bases, 12 bases remained unmatched. CDR1 KGHDR and CDR2 SFDVKD come from the germline V gene. The CDR3 loop reads CATSDPRQGGWNYGYTF. The CDR3 coding sequence is TGTGCCACCAGTGACCCGCGACAGGGAGGTTGGAACTATGGCTACACCTTC.